These 4 T cell receptor beta chains were all obtained from the same sample, sequenced in a study of identical twins. TCRdb reprocessed the 5' RACE reads via MiXCR and lists one record per CDR3 protein. The table includes roughly 490,000 distinct CDR3 sequences, 14% detected once. The same data also contributed to another study, on yellow fever vaccine responses in identical twins.

Sequences were obtained from CD4+ T cells sorted from blood. These receptors came from a woman under 30 in good health.

This clonotype was observed a handful of times. The CDR3 bases are TGCGCCAGCAGCCAAAGAGGTTCTAGCACAGATACGCAGTATTTT. It codes for CASSQRGSSTDTQYF. The chain links TRBV4-3 to TRBJ2-3; the D is unclear. The ends were cut back, 2 bases at V and 0 bases at J, with 9 bases in the middle. CDR1 and CDR2 (germline): LGHNA, YSLEER. There are 15 residues in the CDR3.

This clonotype was counted many times. The chain employs TRBV11-2 and TRBJ2-2; D is unresolved. The CDR3 sequence is 13 residues long. CDR1 is SGHAT, CDR2 FQNNGV, per germline. V was shortened by 2 bases and J by 3 bases, with 4 bases between the two germline ends. The CDR3 sequence: CASSLSDTGELFF. Here the CDR3 DNA reads TGTGCCAGCAGCTTAAGTGACACCGGGGAGCTGTTTTTT.

In its sample, this clonotype was seen a few times. V and J are TRBV28 and TRBJ2-7, with D possibly being TRBD2 (6 bases). CDR1 and CDR2 from the germline V gene are MDHEN and SYDVKM. Between the trimmed V and J ends, which lost 6 bases and 2 bases, there was a span of 14 bases. The CDR3 sequence is 14 residues long. As DNA, the CDR3 is TGTGCCAGCAGGCTGGGACTGATTACCTACGAGCAGTACTTC. Protein sequence: CASRLGLITYEQYF.

This clonotype was detected a few times. In DNA, the CDR3 is TGTGCCAGCAGGCTTCTACCACAGGACGAAGGGCGGGAGCAGTTCTTC. This translates into CASRLLPQDEGREQFF. The V call is TRBV5-5, the J call TRBJ2-1; D may be TRBD1 (5 bases). V was clipped by 5 bases and J by 10 bases, with 25 bases between them. Germline V gives CDR1 SGHKS, CDR2 YYEKEE (reference sequence). This CDR3 has 16 amino acids.